A selection of T cell receptor beta chains follows, all from one sample in a study of beta chain features in type 1 diabetes. Produced via immunoSEQ multiplex PCR; TCRdb's table is partial and in-frame only. The data contain around 150,000 clones, approximately 8.8% of them singletons. Source material: central memory CD4+ T cells from blood. The receptors were gathered from a woman aged 30 to 39 with type 1 diabetes. The CDR3 runs from the conserved cysteine through the conserved F or W. A D gene is named only where the DNA matches it firmly. Rows may omit the clone size; those that give it use once, few, many or a size class.

CDR3aa	CDR3nt	d_gene	v_gene	abundance	j_gene
CASREMTGYEAFF	TGTGCCAGCAGGGAGATGACAGGATACGAAGCTTTCTTT	.	TRBV6-1	.	TRBJ1-1
CASSADRVDGYTF	TGTGCCAGCTCAGCCGACAGGGTGGACGGCTACACCTTC	TRBD1	TRBV18	few	TRBJ1-2
CSVEDSSWSVRPTDTQYF	TGCAGCGTTGAAGACTCCAGCTGGAGTGTGAGGCCCACAGATACGCAGTATTTT	.	TRBV29-1	few	TRBJ2-3
CASSFMSGKYNEQFF	TGTGCCAGCAGCTTTATGTCAGGGAAATACAATGAGCAGTTCTTC	.	TRBV7-2	few	TRBJ2-1
CASSYRGSQYGYTF	TGTGCCAGCAGTTACAGGGGAAGTCAGTATGGCTACACCTTC	TRBD1	TRBV25-1	.	TRBJ1-2
CASSLGGPLNYNEQFF	TGCGCCAGCAGCTTGGGCGGGCCCTTAAACTACAATGAGCAGTTCTTC	.	TRBV5-1	.	TRBJ2-1
CAIRTSGAGSYNEQFF	TGTGCCATCAGGACCTCGGGAGCGGGGTCCTACAATGAGCAGTTCTTC	TRBD2	TRBV10-3	.	TRBJ2-1
CASSGGNTGELFF	TGCGCCAGCAGCGGAGGAAACACCGGGGAGCTGTTTTTT	.	TRBV5-1	.	TRBJ2-2
CASSLGQGANTEAFF	TGTGCCAGCAGCTTAGGACAGGGGGCAAATACTGAAGCTTTCTTT	TRBD1	TRBV7-9	few	TRBJ1-1
CASSGSGSDTQYF	TGTGCTAGCAGTGGCAGCGGGTCAGATACGCAGTATTTT	.	TRBV7-7	.	TRBJ2-3
CAWSLLGSQPQHF	TGTGCCTGGAGTCTACTCGGGAGTCAGCCCCAGCATTTT	.	TRBV30	few	TRBJ1-5
CASSLSATAGFHGYTF	TGTGCCAGCAGTTTATCGGCCACAGCAGGGTTCCATGGCTACACCTTC	.	TRBV27	.	TRBJ1-2
CASSLVRGTEAFF	TGTGCCAGCAGCTTAGTTAGGGGCACTGAAGCTTTCTTT	.	TRBV11-2	.	TRBJ1-1
CASRGQGDYGYTF	TGTGCCAGCAGGGGACAGGGCGACTATGGCTACACCTTC	TRBD1	TRBV2	.	TRBJ1-2
CASSYSSGQPQHF	TGTGCCAGCAGTTACTCTTCGGGGCAGCCCCAGCATTTT	.	TRBV6-5	.	TRBJ1-5
CSVDRLAGGTDTQYF	TGCAGCGTGGATAGACTAGCGGGAGGTACTGATACGCAGTATTTT	TRBD2	TRBV29-1	few	TRBJ2-3
CSVEVPGYTQYF	TGCAGCGTTGAAGTTCCGGGATATACGCAGTATTTT	.	TRBV29-1	.	TRBJ2-3
CAIPAGTSGSSEQFF	TGTGCCATCCCCGCGGGGACTAGCGGGAGTAGTGAGCAGTTCTTC	TRBD2	TRBV28	few	TRBJ2-1
CASSPRQASNQPQHF	TGCGCCAGCAGCCCTCGACAGGCCTCGAATCAGCCCCAGCATTTT	.	TRBV4-3	few	TRBJ1-5
CASSPYMYAEAFF	TGTGCCAGCAGCCCCTATATGTACGCTGAAGCTTTCTTT	.	TRBV5-6	.	TRBJ1-1
CASRERDRHNQPQHF	TGTGCCAGCAGGGAAAGGGACAGACACAATCAGCCCCAGCATTTT	TRBD1	TRBV7-9	few	TRBJ1-5
CASSPGAGEWNEQFF	TGTGCCAGCTCCCCGGGAGCGGGAGAGTGGAATGAGCAGTTCTTC	TRBD2	TRBV18	.	TRBJ2-1
CASSLGEVVTDTQYF	TGTGCCAGCAGCTTAGGGGAGGTAGTGACAGATACGCAGTATTTT	.	TRBV11-3	few	TRBJ2-3
CANLDREDGYTF	TGTGCCAACCTGGACAGGGAGGATGGCTACACCTTC	TRBD1	TRBV6-4	few	TRBJ1-2
CASSTPGGEQFF	TGTGCCAGCAGCACCCCGGGGGGGGAGCAGTTCTTC	TRBD2	TRBV5-6	few	TRBJ2-1
CASSSGQGDQPQHF	TGCGCCAGCAGCTCGGGACAGGGAGATCAGCCCCAGCATTTT	TRBD1	TRBV5-1	few	TRBJ1-5